A selection of T cell receptor beta chains follows, all from one sample in a study of response to subunit inactivated influenza vaccine. TCRdb passed the RT-PCR reads through MiXCR, listing each CDR3 protein once. The table lists 450,000 to 600,000 distinct CDR3 sequences, around 8% of them singletons. Sequenced here: PBMCs from blood, sampled about 24 months after vaccination. These receptor sequences come from a man between 50 and 69 years old who received an inactivated influenza vaccine. Each CDR3 is given with its conserved first and last residue. D genes are given only for firm matches. Size values are once, few and many counts, or a class for expanded clones, and some rows have none.

v_call,clone_size,d_call,j_call,cdr3_aa,cdr3_nt
TRBV6-2/TRBV6-3,few,NA,TRBJ2-1,CASSYGAGSSYNEQFF,TGTGCCAGCAGTTACGGGGCGGGGAGCTCCTACAATGAGCAGTTCTTC
TRBV7-2,many,TRBD1,TRBJ2-1,CASSLNRGSYNEQFF,TGTGCCAGCAGCCTAAACAGGGGATCCTACAATGAGCAGTTCTTC
TRBV6-2/TRBV6-3,NA,NA,TRBJ1-5,CASSYSSRDQPQHF,TGTGCCAGCAGTTACTCCTCCAGGGATCAGCCCCAGCATTTT
TRBV5-6,few,NA,TRBJ2-7,CASSPRDAAFGQYF,TGTGCCAGCAGCCCCCGGGACGCGGCTTTTGGGCAGTACTTC
TRBV30,many,NA,TRBJ2-3,CAWSPPFGVDSTDTQYF,TGTGCCTGGAGTCCACCCTTTGGGGTAGATAGCACAGATACGCAGTATTTT
TRBV20-1,many,NA,TRBJ2-1,CSAQDQREFF,TGCAGTGCTCAAGACCAACGGGAGTTCTTC
TRBV20-1,NA,NA,TRBJ1-1,CSASPSSGFAGGQAFF,TGCAGTGCTAGCCCTAGTTCCGGGTTCGCCGGGGGGCAAGCTTTCTTT
TRBV20-1,NA,TRBD1,TRBJ2-2,CSAPTGTGVGELFF,TGCAGTGCGCCTACCGGGACAGGGGTCGGGGAGCTGTTTTTT
TRBV12-3/TRBV12-4,NA,TRBD1,TRBJ1-1,CASSWDSMNTEAFF,TGTGCCAGCAGTTGGGACAGCATGAACACTGAAGCTTTCTTT
TRBV5-1,NA,NA,TRBJ2-2,CASSLSAGGTGELFF,TGCGCCAGCAGCTTGTCGGCAGGCGGGACCGGGGAGCTGTTTTTT
TRBV12-3/TRBV12-4,NA,NA,TRBJ1-6,CASSPYLTGGNSPLHF,TGTGCCAGCAGTCCTTACCTGACAGGCGGGAATTCACCCCTCCACTTT
TRBV5-1,NA,TRBD2,TRBJ2-7,CASSLDTTSKYEQYF,TGCGCCAGCAGCCTTGACACGACTAGCAAATACGAGCAGTACTTC
TRBV9,NA,NA,TRBJ1-3,CASSVGYGNTIYF,TGTGCCAGCAGCGTAGGGTATGGAAACACCATATATTTT
TRBV10-3,NA,NA,TRBJ2-2,CAIRGDGAEGYTGELFF,TGTGCCATCAGAGGGGACGGAGCGGAAGGTTACACCGGGGAGCTGTTTTTT
TRBV28,many,NA,TRBJ1-2,CASSLPGQRLYGYTF,TGTGCCAGCAGTTTGCCTGGACAGCGGCTATATGGCTACACCTTC
TRBV5-1,few,NA,TRBJ2-7,CASSLLDITAEQYF,TGCGCCAGCAGCTTGCTAGATATCACCGCCGAGCAGTACTTC
TRBV4-3,NA,NA,TRBJ2-2,CASSQDPQTGELFF,TGCGCCAGCAGCCAAGATCCACAGACCGGGGAGCTGTTTTTT
TRBV12-3/TRBV12-4,few,NA,TRBJ2-5,CASRPTGIGTQYF,TGTGCCAGCAGACCTACAGGGATAGGGACCCAGTACTTC
TRBV7-9,few,NA,TRBJ2-7,CASSYNTGDYEQYF,TGTGCCAGCAGCTACAACACCGGGGATTACGAGCAGTACTTC
TRBV7-9,many,TRBD2,TRBJ2-1,CASLSPGLAGTNEQFF,TGTGCCAGCCTGTCCCCGGGACTAGCGGGAACTAATGAGCAGTTCTTC
TRBV6-5,NA,TRBD2,TRBJ2-7,CASSYSGLRSRANEQYF,TGTGCCAGCAGTTACTCGGGACTACGGTCCAGGGCAAACGAGCAGTACTTC
TRBV6-2/TRBV6-3,many,TRBD2,TRBJ2-7,CASRTSSGSSEQYF,TGTGCCAGCAGGACCTCTAGCGGGAGCTCCGAGCAGTACTTC
TRBV6-1,few,NA,TRBJ1-6,CASSRGTVSPLHF,TGTGCCAGCAGTCGGGGAACCGTTTCACCCCTCCACTTT
TRBV2,many,NA,TRBJ2-1,CASSERGGSYNEQFF,TGTGCCAGCAGTGAAAGGGGGGGGTCCTACAATGAGCAGTTCTTC
TRBV7-2,many,TRBD1,TRBJ1-1,CASSKQGAPRNTEAFF,TGTGCCAGCAGCAAACAGGGGGCGCCTAGGAACACTGAAGCTTTCTTT
TRBV14,few,NA,TRBJ2-1,CASSQGSGYEQFF,TGTGCCAGCAGCCAGGGGTCTGGGTATGAGCAGTTCTTC
TRBV28,many,NA,TRBJ1-1,CASSTRDTEAFF,TGTGCCAGCAGTACCAGAGACACTGAAGCTTTCTTT
TRBV6-1,NA,NA,TRBJ2-6,CASIPGAGANVLTF,TGTGCCAGCATTCCGGGTGCTGGGGCCAACGTCCTGACTTTC
TRBV7-2,NA,NA,TRBJ2-1,CASSSRTKGEQFF,TGTGCCAGCAGCTCCCGGACTAAGGGTGAGCAGTTCTTC
TRBV24-1,NA,NA,TRBJ2-2,CATSDLRSGYTGELFF,TGTGCCACCAGTGATTTGCGATCGGGCTACACCGGGGAGCTGTTTTTT
TRBV11-2,NA,NA,TRBJ2-1,CASSLNLATYEQFF,TGTGCCAGCAGCCTGAATCTAGCTACTTATGAGCAGTTCTTC
TRBV6-4,many,NA,TRBJ2-2,CASSLRVTGELFF,TGTGCCAGCAGCTTGAGAGTCACCGGGGAGCTGTTTTTT
TRBV11-2,many,NA,TRBJ2-1,CASSFWKLADSNEQFF,TGTGCCAGCAGCTTCTGGAAACTAGCTGACTCCAATGAGCAGTTCTTC
TRBV19,NA,NA,TRBJ2-2,CASSIGGAGELFF,TGTGCCAGTAGTATAGGGGGAGCCGGGGAGCTGTTTTTT
TRBV30,few,NA,TRBJ2-1,CAWSQGLSYNEQFF,TGTGCCTGGTCGCAAGGGCTCTCCTACAATGAGCAGTTCTTC
TRBV2,few,NA,TRBJ1-2,CASSPDNSYGYTF,TGTGCCAGCAGTCCTGACAACTCCTATGGCTACACCTTC
TRBV28,many,NA,TRBJ1-5,CASSFLRSNQPQHF,TGTGCCAGCAGTTTCCTTAGGAGCAATCAGCCCCAGCATTTT
TRBV28,NA,TRBD1,TRBJ2-1,CASSLKGQGLYNEQFF,TGTGCCAGCAGTCTAAAGGGACAGGGGTTATACAATGAGCAGTTCTTC
TRBV15,few,NA,TRBJ2-1,CATRVDIAYNEQFF,TGTGCCACCAGGGTGGACATCGCCTACAATGAGCAGTTCTTC
TRBV28,NA,TRBD1,TRBJ2-3,CASSLVGTGWTDTQYF,TGTGCCAGCAGTTTAGTCGGGACAGGGTGGACAGATACGCAGTATTTT
TRBV29-1,many,NA,TRBJ1-5,CSVGDGTHQPQHF,TGCAGCGTTGGCGACGGAACCCATCAGCCCCAGCATTTT
TRBV7-9,many,NA,TRBJ2-3,CASSSHSDTQYF,TGTGCCAGCAGCTCTCACAGCGATACGCAGTATTTT
TRBV5-1,NA,TRBD1,TRBJ2-7,CASSLRQGEYEQYF,TGCGCCAGCAGCTTGAGGCAGGGGGAGTACGAGCAGTACTTC
TRBV5-6,few,NA,TRBJ2-3,CASSFLSDTQYF,TGTGCCAGCAGCTTCCTGTCAGATACGCAGTATTTT
TRBV3-1,few,TRBD1,TRBJ2-7,CASRLTGTGGVHF,TGTGCCAGCAGGCTCACTGGGACAGGGGGTGTTCACTTC
TRBV29-1,many,TRBD1,TRBJ1-5,CSVRQGINQPQHF,TGCAGCGTTCGACAGGGAATCAATCAGCCCCAGCATTTT
TRBV7-9,NA,NA,TRBJ2-3,CASSLQRTFTDTQYF,TGTGCCAGCAGCCTACAGCGGACCTTCACAGATACGCAGTATTTT
TRBV7-9,few,NA,TRBJ1-2,CASSLGQADFYGYTF,TGTGCCAGCAGCTTAGGACAGGCCGATTTCTATGGCTACACCTTC
TRBV29-1,NA,NA,TRBJ2-2,CSVSEGGTGELFF,TGCAGCGTTTCTGAAGGGGGCACCGGGGAGCTGTTTTTT
TRBV5-1,NA,TRBD2,TRBJ2-3,CASSFTGGGPIDTQYF,TGCGCCAGCAGCTTCACCGGGGGGGGGCCTATCGATACGCAGTATTTT
TRBV11-2,many,NA,TRBJ1-2,CASSPSHGAGYGYTF,TGTGCCAGCAGCCCCTCCCACGGGGCGGGCTATGGCTACACCTTC
TRBV6-4,NA,NA,TRBJ2-2,CASSEQAGTGELFF,TGTGCCAGCAGTGAACAGGCGGGCACCGGGGAGCTGTTTTTT
TRBV4-2,few,NA,TRBJ1-1,CASSHGYDLGTEAFF,TGTGCCAGCAGCCACGGCTACGATCTGGGGACTGAAGCTTTCTTT
TRBV20-1,NA,NA,TRBJ2-7,CSAREQLKVREQYF,TGCAGTGCTAGAGAACAGCTAAAGGTACGCGAGCAGTACTTC
TRBV5-5,NA,NA,TRBJ2-5,CASSSTSWSSQETQYF,TGTGCCAGCAGCTCTACTTCGTGGAGTAGCCAAGAGACCCAGTACTTC
TRBV11-2,NA,TRBD1,TRBJ2-7,CASSLSQGVYEQYF,TGTGCCAGCAGCTTAAGTCAGGGGGTCTACGAGCAGTACTTC
TRBV30,many,NA,TRBJ2-7,CAWSVGGYEQYF,TGTGCCTGGAGTGTAGGGGGCTACGAGCAGTACTTC